What follows are 13 T cell receptor beta chains derived from one specimen sequenced in a study of Graves' ophthalmopathy and Graves' hyperthyroidism. Amplifying from RNA transcripts, the study obtained TCR beta CDR3 regions. The first round was an RT-PCR with HTBI primers, and the second round was a multiplex PCR. TCRdb independently ran MiXCR on the multiplex PCR reads; one entry per CDR3 protein. The table shows under 250,000 distinct CDR3 sequences, with roughly 27% occurring only once. Sequenced input: peripheral blood. The source is a man in his fifties or sixties with Graves' ophthalmopathy.

The chain couples TRBV7-6 to TRBJ1-3; D gene uncertain. CDR1 SGHVS and CDR2 FNYEAQ come from the germline V gene. This CDR3 spans 18 amino acids. V gave up 3 bases and J gave up 7 bases, with 25 bases separating them. In DNA, the CDR3 is TGTGCCAGCAGCTTGCAACCCCCGGGCGGTGTTCAGAGTAACACCATATATTTT. Encoded protein: CASSLQPPGGVQSNTIYF.

In nucleotides, the CDR3 is TGTGCCAGCAGTCACCCAGGACAGGGAAACACTGAAGCTTTCTTT. Translating it yields CASSHPGQGNTEAFF. The chain is built from TRBV6-5 and TRBJ1-1, with 8 bases matching TRBD1. V shed 5 bases, J shed 2 bases, and the junction held 7 bases outside the gene matches. This CDR3 has 15 amino acids. The germline CDR1 and CDR2 sequences are MNHEY and SVGAGI.

This clonotype was seen repeatedly, ten times or more. The V gene is TRBV5-1, the J gene TRBJ2-7, with a tentative D call TRBD1 (5 bases). CDR3 length: 13 amino acids. V was clipped by 0 bases and J by 4 bases, with 8 bases between them. Germline CDR1 reads SGHRS; CDR2 reads YFSETQ. The CDR3 reads CASSLGQLYEQYF. CDR3 nucleotides: TGCGCCAGCAGCTTGGGACAGCTATACGAGCAGTACTTC.

At least ten counts were recorded for this clonotype. V is TRBV28 and J is TRBJ2-2; 7 bases are a match to TRBD2. This CDR3 comprises 15 residues. Germline trimming cut 5 bases from V and 5 bases from J; bases unmatched to any gene: 8. Germline assignment: CDR1 MDHEN and CDR2 SYDVKM. In DNA, the CDR3 is TGTGCCAGCAGTCCCCTAGCGGAGGATACCGGGGAGCTGTTTTTT. Residues: CASSPLAEDTGELFF.

This clonotype was observed at least ten times. V gene TRBV28 combines with J gene TRBJ2-2; 10 bases fit TRBD2. The CDR3 is 21 residues long. V trimming: 4 bases; J trimming: 0 bases; junction bases outside the gene matches: 17. CDR1 and CDR2 from the germline V gene are MDHEN and SYDVKM. The CDR3 loop reads CASSSYRGSLLAGANTGELFF. The CDR3 DNA reads TGTGCCAGCAGTTCATACAGGGGTAGTCTCCTAGCGGGAGCGAACACCGGGGAGCTGTTTTTT. Based on the CDR3 plus reference TRBV28 and TRBJ2-2, the full variable domain is DVKVTQSSRYLVKRTGEKVFLECVQDMDHENMFWYRQDPGLGLRLIYFSYDVKMKEKGDIPEGYSVSREKKERFSLILESASTNQTSMYLCASSSYRGSLLAGANTGELFFGEGSRLTVL.

This clonotype has ten or more counts. The J gene is TRBJ2-7, the V gene TRBV15, with TRBD1 identical over 11 bases. The germline gives CDR1 LNHNV, CDR2 YYDKDF (reference sequence). Trimming took 11 bases from V and 3 from J; bases not matched to a gene: 9. This CDR3 contains 14 residues. DNA for the CDR3: TGTGCCGCAGCATCCGGGACAGGGGGCTACGAGCAGTACTTC. It specifies CAAASGTGGYEQYF.

The rearrangement uses TRBV7-2 and TRBJ2-7; a possible D gene is TRBD1 (6 bases). V was shortened by 6 bases and J by 4 bases, with 16 bases between the two germline ends. Germline lookup yields CDR1 SGHTA and CDR2 FQGNSA. The CDR3 consists of 14 residues. The CDR3 region is CASSVQSRGYEQYF. The CDR3 DNA reads as TGTGCCAGCAGTGTCCAATCCAGGGGTTACGAGCAGTACTTC.

The table lists this clonotype with many counts. The CDR3 nucleotides are TGTGCCACCAGCAGAGATCCCGACAGGGAATTAGGGCCCCAGCATTTT. This gives the protein CATSRDPDRELGPQHF. The V call is TRBV15, the J call TRBJ1-5; the match to TRBD1 covers 7 bases. The CDR3 loop spans 16 amino acids. V dropped 0 bases and J dropped 9; count of bases not matched to a gene: 11. CDR1 is LNHNV, CDR2 YYDKDF, per germline (reference sequence).

This clonotype showed up many times. The J gene is TRBJ1-3, the V gene TRBV19; D is possibly TRBD1 (5 bases). CDR3 size: 16 residues. CDR1 and CDR2 from the germline V gene are LNHDA and SQIVND (reference sequence). Deletions cut 6 bases from V and 3 bases from J, with 18 bases between. CDR3 loop: CASRPGSLSDGNTIYF. The CDR3 bases are TGTGCCAGTAGACCAGGGAGCCTCTCTGATGGAAACACCATATATTTT.

This clonotype was detected many times. The chain uses TRBV29-1 and TRBJ1-1; maybe TRBD1 (6 bases). CDR1 and CDR2 from the germline V gene are SQVTM and ANQGSEA. The CDR3 is made up of 11 amino acids. V was clipped by 6 bases and J by 8 bases, with 13 bases between them. The DNA for the CDR3 is TGCAGCGTCCTGGCTGGGGGCGAAGCTTTCTTT. This codes for CSVLAGGEAFF.

The table lists this clonotype with many counts. This rearrangement joins TRBV24-1 to TRBJ2-2; 7 positions agree with TRBD1. CDR1 KGHDR and CDR2 SFDVKD come from the germline V gene. The CDR3 has 14 residues. V lost 4 bases to trimming and J lost 3 bases; unmatched junction nucleotides: 1. The CDR3 DNA reads TGTGCCACCAGTGACGACAGGGACACCGGGGAGCTGTTTTTT. Protein sequence: CATSDDRDTGELFF.

This clonotype was recorded a few times. This rearrangement joins TRBV12-3 or TRBV12-4 to TRBJ1-2; a weak D match, TRBD1 (6 bases). The CDR3 consists of 15 residues. The germline V and J ends were trimmed by 6 bases and 5 bases, with 19 bases remaining between them. The CDR3 DNA reads TGTGCCAGCAGCGCCAGCTCCGGGACACCATATGGCTACACCTTC. Amino acid sequence: CASSASSGTPYGYTF.

This clonotype was recorded at least ten times. The chain couples TRBV19 to TRBJ1-1; D remains unclear. V was pared by 7 bases and J by 6 bases, with 9 bases between. This CDR3 is built from 11 residues. The germline V gene has CDR1 LNHDA and CDR2 SQIVND (reference sequence). The CDR3 DNA follows: TGTGCCAGTAAGTGGGCGGCTGAAGCTTTCTTT. Amino acid sequence: CASKWAAEAFF.